The clone carrying this T cell receptor (beta chain) has a single count. As yet, its antigen is unknown. The record originates from a study of T-cell memory formation after mild COVID-19. Looking at the study overall: TCR clusters were mostly confined to one donor each.

CDR1 is GTSNPN, CDR2 SVGIG, per germline (reference sequence). This CDR3 is 11 amino acids long. Trimming stripped 0 bases from V and 10 bases from J, with 4 bases between. Study observations and caveats: The main location of contracting CD4+ clones was CM and EM, and that of contracting CD8+ clones was EMRA. Memory cells collected pre-infection included some clones that later responded, suggesting cross-reactive memory joined.

MiXCR was run by TCRdb on the 5' RACE reads, yielding one entry per CDR3 protein. Seen here are about half a million distinct CDR3 sequences, roughly 18% observed once, and the top ten hold around 12%. The TCR originated in an adult woman who had mild COVID-19 (a few samples of this study predate the infection). Cell type and time point are not known. The specimen was PBMCs or a T cell subset sorted from them (not recorded which). The rearrangement joins TRBV30 to TRBJ1-6; D gene uncertain. The CDR3 DNA reads as TGTGCCTGGAGTGTCAGCTCACCCCTCCACTTT. Residues: CAWSVSSPLHF.